This TCR beta chain is drawn from a study of OX40 agonist ivuxolimab in advanced cancers. For this clone: Its matching antigen is unknown.

Clones were read by immunoSEQ multiplex PCR, and TCRdb kept only the in-frame ones, dropping some. The data contain under 85,000 clones, 86% of them seen just once; the ten biggest clones take up under 0.8%. No patient had autoimmune disease or received systemic immunosuppression. V lost 5 bases to trimming and J lost 0 bases; unmatched junction nucleotides: 3. Germline CDR1 is MDHEN and CDR2 is SYDVKM. This CDR3 has 14 residues. Study results and caveats: Partial responders dosed at 0.1-3.0 mg/kg displayed clonal expansion ranking among the lowest.

This TCR came from an adult with an advanced solid tumor such as melanoma, head and neck, liver or kidney cancer. The V gene is TRBV28, the J gene TRBJ2-7; 8 nucleotides align to TRBD1. Material: CD4+ or CD8+ T cells sorted from blood, obtained in a trial of the OX40 agonist ivuxolimab. The CDR3 bases are TGTGCCAGCAGTAGACAGGGGACCTCCTACGAGCAGTACTTC. Encoded protein: CASSRQGTSYEQYF. The full variable domain, with the rest looked up from reference TRBV28 and TRBJ2-7, is DVKVTQSSRYLVKRTGEKVFLECVQDMDHENMFWYRQDPGLGLRLIYFSYDVKMKEKGDIPEGYSVSREKKERFSLILESASTNQTSMYLCASSRQGTSYEQYFGPGTRLTVT.